This T cell receptor beta chain was observed in a study of cytomegalovirus exposure and HLA in healthy donors. In the case of this clone: Antigen: not known.

J was trimmed by 6 bases and V by 0 bases; bases with no gene match: 9. The CDR3 spans 17 residues. Germline CDR1 is SGDLS and CDR2 is YYNGEE. PCR employed 60 Vbeta and 13 Jbeta primers. Profiling relied on immunoSEQ multiplex PCR, and the TCRdb table lists in-frame clones only, not all of them. In the table there are about 150,000 clones, 85% of which are singletons. Points from the study as a whole: Productive rates of about 87% or about 30% were seen for most TCR beta V segments in an earlier analysis.

This clonotype was sampled from a man in his thirties or forties in good health and CMV-seropositive. The sequencing sample was made of PBMCs. This chain uses TRBV9 with TRBJ2-1, with TRBD2 matching over 10 bases. The CDR3 here is CASSVEEWLAGANEQFF. CDR3 DNA: TGTGCCAGCAGCGTAGAGGAGTGGCTAGCGGGAGCCAATGAGCAGTTCTTC. Full variable domain (remainder filled in from reference TRBV9 and TRBJ2-1): DSGVTQTPKHLITATGQRVTLRCSPRSGDLSVYWYQQSLDQGLQFLIQYYNGEERAKGNILERFSAQQFPDLHSELNLSSLELGDSALYFCASSVEEWLAGANEQFFGPGTRLTVL.